These 27 T cell receptor beta chains originate from one sample sequenced in a study of CD4 T cells in relation to SARS-CoV-2 and coronaviruses. These receptors are not linked to any known antigen. This table comes from immunoSEQ multiplex PCR, and its TCRdb copy is limited to in-frame clones, with some not included. The sample carries more than 15,000 clones, around four fifths recorded once. CD4+ T cells from unexposed donors were obtained before the COVID-19 pandemic (2011-2018). The cells were cultured for under 13 days before CD4+ T cells were isolated. Sequencing was performed on CD4+ T cells from PBMCs, cultured in vitro. All receptors derive from a human donor in good health.

The chain carries TRBV9 and TRBJ1-3; a weak D match, TRBD1 (6 bases). Trimming left V 0 bases short and J 0 bases short, with 10 bases between. The CDR3 sequence is 16 residues long. In germline, CDR1 is SGDLS, CDR2 YYNGEE. CDR3 loop: CASSVVGGLSGNTIYF. DNA of the CDR3: TGTGCCAGCAGCGTAGTGGGGGGCCTCTCTGGAAACACCATATATTTT.

CDR3 amino acids: CASSSPTSGRGEQYF. For the CDR3, the DNA is TGTGCCAGCAGCTCCCCGACTAGCGGGAGGGGCGAGCAGTACTTC. The V gene is TRBV3-1 (or the pseudogene TRBV3-2), the J gene TRBJ2-7; the match to TRBD2 covers 14 bases. V was pared by 5 bases and J by 6 bases, with 6 bases of the junction left unmatched. CDR1 LGHDT and CDR2 YNNKEL come from the germline V gene (reference sequence). The CDR3 has 15 residues.

The genes are TRBV7-9 and TRBJ1-2; D is unresolved. There are 11 residues in the CDR3. The V end was cut by 5 bases, the J end by 3 bases, with 4 bases between. In germline, CDR1 is SEHNR, CDR2 FQNEAQ (reference sequence). CDR3 amino acids: CASSPDYGYTF. DNA of the CDR3: TGTGCCAGCAGCCCAGACTATGGCTACACCTTC.

This chain joins TRBV25-1 and TRBJ1-4; D is undetermined. CDR3 length equals 14 residues. Germline loops: CDR1 MGHDK, CDR2 SYGVNS. The V end lost 3 bases, the J end lost 8 bases, and 13 bases lay between the germline ends. The CDR3 bases are TGTGCCAGCAGTGAGACGACCTCCCGCGAAAAACTGTTTTTT. Protein: CASSETTSREKLFF.

This chain joins TRBV2 and TRBJ1-3; tentative D call: TRBD1 (6 bases). Germline CDR1 SNHLY, CDR2 FYNNEI. Deletions cut 7 bases from V and 0 bases from J, with 19 bases between. The CDR3 covers 17 residues. The chain's CDR3 is CASTQTGTLGSGNTIYF. In DNA, the CDR3 is TGTGCCAGCACTCAAACCGGGACACTCGGCTCTGGAAACACCATATATTTT. Variable domain in full (rest from reference TRBV2 and TRBJ1-3): EPEVTQTPSHQVTQMGQEVILRCVPISNHLYFYWYRQILGQKVEFLVSFYNNEISEKSEIFDDQFSVERPDGSNFTLKIRSTKLEDSAMYFCASTQTGTLGSGNTIYFGEGSWLTVV.

The chain employs TRBV7-8 and TRBJ1-3; D remains unclear. Trimming stripped 0 bases from V and 4 bases from J, with 13 bases between. CDR1 is SGHVS and CDR2 is FQNEAQ in the germline V gene. The CDR3 totals 16 residues. CDR3 sequence (DNA): TGTGCCAGCAGCTTAGCTACCGCCCCTGGAGGAAACACCATATATTTT. Amino acids: CASSLATAPGGNTIYF.

This sequence joins TRBV7-4 and TRBJ1-4; D remains unclear. The CDR3 is 15 residues long. Trimming cost V 2 bases and J 2 bases, with 9 bases left between them. Germline CDR1 SGHVT, CDR2 SQSDAQ. The CDR3 reads CASSLTGATNEKLFF. For the CDR3, the DNA is TGTGCCAGCAGCTTAACTGGCGCGACTAATGAAAAACTGTTTTTT.

This clone has just a few counts. The V call is TRBV3-1 (or the pseudogene TRBV3-2), the J call TRBJ2-7, with TRBD1 as a possible D gene (6 bases). The germline gives CDR1 LGHDT, CDR2 YNNKEL (reference sequence). Between the trimmed V and J ends, which lost 1 base and 7 bases, there was a span of 8 bases. The CDR3 runs 12 residues. The CDR3 DNA follows: TGTGCCAGCAGCCAAGTAAGGGGGGAGCAGTACTTC. Protein: CASSQVRGEQYF.

The rearrangement joins TRBV30 to TRBJ2-3; TRBD1 is a possible D gene (5 bases). Germline CDR1 and CDR2: GTSNPN and SVGIG (reference sequence). The CDR3 totals 13 residues. Trimming removed 4 bases from V and 4 bases from J, with 12 bases in between. The CDR3 protein is CAWMVGAADTQYF. The CDR3 DNA is TGTGCCTGGATGGTAGGGGCCGCAGATACGCAGTATTTT.

This chain joins TRBV19 and TRBJ1-2; TRBD1 matches 7 bases. The CDR3 runs to 15 residues. V lost 4 bases, J lost 0 bases, and 5 bases stayed unmatched. Germline loops: CDR1 LNHDA, CDR2 SQIVND (reference sequence). The CDR3 loop is CASSTKQGTNYGYTF. The CDR3 nucleotides read TGTGCCAGTAGTACTAAACAGGGGACTAACTATGGCTACACCTTC.

This chain connects TRBV30 to TRBJ2-1, with D perhaps TRBD1 (5 bases). CDR3 length: 13 residues. Trimming shortened V by 4 bases and J by 2 bases, and 9 bases separated the two germline ends. The germline CDR1 and CDR2 sequences are GTSNPN and SVGIG (reference sequence). CDR3 loop: CAWTSGPYNEQFF. As DNA, the CDR3 is TGTGCCTGGACGTCAGGGCCCTACAATGAGCAGTTCTTC.

Notes on this clone: The germline gene is not matched at one end of the junction; a read error may be the cause. The chain is built from TRBV6-5 and TRBJ2-3; no reliable D call. This CDR3 region has 12 residues. Per germline, CDR1 MNHEY and CDR2 SVGAGI. For the CDR3, the DNA is TGTGCCAGCAGAAAGTGGTCTAGTACCCCTCAGTTT. This codes for CASRKWSSTPQF.

The rearrangement uses TRBV24-1 and TRBJ1-5, with TRBD1 matching over 11 bases. The V segment lost 2 bases and the J segment 1 base; nucleotides outside the gene matches: 9. The CDR3 contains 19 residues. The germline CDR1 and CDR2 sequences are KGHDR and SFDVKD. CDR3 in DNA: TGTGCCACCAGTGATTCGCCCGGGACAGGGGGGGGGAGCAATCAGCCCCAGCATTTT. This gives the protein CATSDSPGTGGGSNQPQHF.

This chain uses TRBV15 with TRBJ2-1, with 13 bases that match TRBD2. Unmatched junction bases numbered 2, after V lost 4 bases and J lost 5 bases. Per germline, CDR1 LNHNV and CDR2 YYDKDF (reference sequence). The CDR3 extends over 15 amino acids. CDR3 sequence: CATSKGTSGDNEQFF. In nucleotides, the CDR3 is TGTGCCACCAGCAAAGGGACTAGCGGGGACAATGAGCAGTTCTTC. The full variable domain, rest sourced from reference TRBV15 and TRBJ2-1, is DAMVIQNPRYQVTQFGKPVTLSCSQTLNHNVMYWYQQKSSQAPKLLFHYYDKDFNNEADTPDNFQSRRPNTSFCFLDIRSPGLGDTAMYLCATSKGTSGDNEQFFGPGTRLTVL.

This CDR3 is CASSDAGGEQFF. The CDR3 DNA sequence: TGTGCCAGCAGTGACGCCGGGGGTGAGCAGTTCTTC. This chain connects TRBV6-1 to TRBJ2-1, with a weak D call TRBD2 (6 bases). Germline V gene lookup returns CDR1 MNHNS and CDR2 SASEGT. This CDR3 contains 12 residues. Trimming shortened V by 3 bases and J by 9 bases, and 9 bases separated the two germline ends.

This chain links TRBV28 with TRBJ1-1; no firm D call. This CDR3 has 12 residues. V was shortened by 5 bases and J by 6 bases, with 10 bases between the two germline ends. Germline values: CDR1 MDHEN, CDR2 SYDVKM. DNA of the CDR3: TGTGCCAGCAGTCTCCCACCCCCTGAAGCTTTCTTT. Its translation is CASSLPPPEAFF.

This rearrangement joins TRBV27 to TRBJ2-5; D is undetermined. Per the germline V gene, CDR1 is MNHEY and CDR2 is SMNVEV (reference sequence). The CDR3 contains 13 residues. The V end lost 3 bases, the J end lost 2 bases, and 7 bases lay between the germline ends. The CDR3 sequence is CASSFGSQETQYF. The CDR3 DNA is TGTGCCAGCAGTTTTGGAAGTCAAGAGACCCAGTACTTC.

The chain joins TRBV3-1 (or the pseudogene TRBV3-2) to TRBJ2-1, with 7 bases fitting TRBD1. The CDR3 covers 15 residues. The germline gives CDR1 LGHDT, CDR2 YNNKEL (reference sequence). Trimming cost V 0 bases and J 9 bases; bases outside gene matches: 8. The CDR3 spells CASSQDAGGSPEQFF. Here the CDR3 DNA reads TGTGCCAGCAGCCAAGACGCAGGGGGTAGCCCTGAGCAGTTCTTC.

The chain joins TRBV5-6 to TRBJ2-7, with 8 nucleotides matching TRBD1. Trimming at V came to 1 base and at J to 1 base, leaving 4 bases not matched to a gene. Per germline, CDR1 SGHDT and CDR2 YYEEEE. CDR3 size: 15 residues. The CDR3 is CASSLPGTGSYEQYF. The CDR3 coding sequence is TGTGCCAGCAGCTTGCCTGGGACAGGTTCCTACGAGCAGTACTTC.

This clone was detected only a few times. The rearrangement uses TRBV27 and TRBJ2-2; perhaps TRBD2 as D (5 bases). Trimming removed 6 bases at V and 6 bases at J, with 11 bases between. The CDR3 is 13 residues long. The V gene's germline CDR1 is MNHEY and CDR2 SMNVEV (reference sequence). The CDR3 region is CASSWSGSGELFF. In DNA, the CDR3 is TGTGCCAGCAGCTGGAGCGGTTCCGGGGAGCTGTTTTTT.

This sequence joins TRBV4-1 and TRBJ1-5; 11 bases align to TRBD1. The junction had 18 bases not matched to a gene; V was cut back by 0 bases and J by 11 bases. This CDR3 has 19 amino acids. Germline CDR1 MGHRA, CDR2 YSYEKL. The CDR3 nucleotides are TGCGCCAGCAGCCAAGAAAGAGCCGGGACAGGGGGTCCCCTTTCAGCCCAGCATTTT. Translation: CASSQERAGTGGPLSAQHF.

The chain employs TRBV5-6 and TRBJ1-3, with D unresolved. The CDR3 spans 15 residues. V was trimmed by 0 bases and J by 0 bases, leaving 7 bases between them. Germline lookup yields CDR1 SGHDT and CDR2 YYEEEE. The DNA of the CDR3 is TGTGCCAGCAGCTTGGCCAGCTTCTCTGGAAACACCATATATTTT. Its protein product is CASSLASFSGNTIYF.

The chain recombines TRBV12-3 or TRBV12-4 with TRBJ1-5; D is undetermined. The CDR3 totals 13 residues. V was trimmed by 3 bases and J by 4 bases, leaving 7 bases between them. CDR3: CASSFNPNQPQHF. DNA for the CDR3: TGTGCCAGCAGTTTTAACCCTAATCAGCCCCAGCATTTT.

This clone was found a few times. The chain has TRBV28 and TRBJ2-1, with D perhaps TRBD1 or TRBD2 (5 bases each). CDR1 is MDHEN, CDR2 SYDVKM, per germline. This CDR3 has 14 amino acids. The V gene lost 6 bases and the J gene lost 10 bases, with 19 bases spanning the gap. CDR3 in DNA: TGTGCCAGCAGACCCGGGACGGATATCAGCGAGCAGTTCTTC. The encoded protein is CASRPGTDISEQFF.

The table lists this clone with a few counts. The chain couples TRBV9 to TRBJ2-1, with 7 bases lining up with TRBD1. This CDR3 has 15 amino acids. V shed 3 bases and J 8 bases; nucleotides not matched to a gene: 11. CDR1 and CDR2 from the germline V gene are SGDLS and YYNGEE. CDR3 DNA: TGTGCCAGCAGCGATAGAACCACAGGGGTTTATGAGCAGTTCTTC. This translates into CASSDRTTGVYEQFF.

V is TRBV25-1 and J is TRBJ2-3, with a tentative D call TRBD1 (6 bases). V lost 4 bases and J 7 bases, leaving 15 bases between the germline ends. The CDR3 contains 14 residues. The V gene's germline CDR1 is MGHDK and CDR2 SYGVNS. The CDR3 region is CASSGEQGPYTQYF. CDR3 DNA sequence: TGTGCCAGCAGTGGGGAACAGGGACCATATACGCAGTATTTT. The whole variable domain, remainder taken from reference TRBV25-1 and TRBJ2-3, is EADIYQTPRYLVIGTGKKITLECSQTMGHDKMYWYQQDPGMELHLIHYSYGVNSTEKGDLSSESTVSRIRTEHFPLTLESARPSHTSQYLCASSGEQGPYTQYFGPGTRLTVL.

V gene TRBV25-1 combines with J gene TRBJ1-2; D gene ambiguous. This CDR3 has 14 amino acids. Trimming stripped 0 bases from V and 2 bases from J, with 7 bases between. In germline, CDR1 is MGHDK, CDR2 SYGVNS. The CDR3 loop reads CASSEYGRNYGYTF. The CDR3 DNA reads as TGTGCCAGCAGTGAATATGGACGGAACTATGGCTACACCTTC.